The source of this T cell receptor beta chain is a study of cytomegalovirus exposure and HLA in healthy donors. Background on the study: Counted in an early data release were about 85 million unique TCRs from HLA-typed donors.

As regards this clone: Its matching antigen is unknown.

Study outcomes and limitations: Several of the most significant clusters were apparently associated with common viral pathogens in a later analysis.

Germline CDR1 reads MNHEY; CDR2 reads SVGAGI. CDR3 length equals 13 residues. With 8 bases clipped from V and 7 bases from J, the junction kept 8 bases outside the gene matches. The PCR contained 60 Vbeta and 13 Jbeta primers. Only in-frame clones appear in the TCRdb table, and some are missing; sequencing was by immunoSEQ multiplex PCR. This repertoire shows about 120,000 clones, 15% found once; its top ten account for over 1.5%. Sequencing used PBMCs. The TCR was taken from a woman younger than 35 in good health and CMV-seronegative. This rearrangement joins TRBV6-5 to TRBJ2-3; the match to TRBD1 covers 8 bases. CDR3 loop: CASGQGDANTQYF. The DNA of the CDR3 is TGTGCCAGCGGACAGGGCGACGCGAATACGCAGTATTTT.